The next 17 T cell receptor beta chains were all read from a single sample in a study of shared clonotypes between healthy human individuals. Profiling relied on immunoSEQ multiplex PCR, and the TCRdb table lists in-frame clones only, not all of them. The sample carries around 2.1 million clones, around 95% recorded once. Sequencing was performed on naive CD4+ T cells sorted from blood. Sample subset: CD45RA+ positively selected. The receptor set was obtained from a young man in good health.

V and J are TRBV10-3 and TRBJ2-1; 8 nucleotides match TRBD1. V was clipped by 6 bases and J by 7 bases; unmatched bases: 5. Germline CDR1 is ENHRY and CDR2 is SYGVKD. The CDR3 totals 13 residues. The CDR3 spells CAISSDRVNEQFF. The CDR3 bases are TGTGCCATCAGCTCGGACAGGGTGAATGAGCAGTTCTTC.

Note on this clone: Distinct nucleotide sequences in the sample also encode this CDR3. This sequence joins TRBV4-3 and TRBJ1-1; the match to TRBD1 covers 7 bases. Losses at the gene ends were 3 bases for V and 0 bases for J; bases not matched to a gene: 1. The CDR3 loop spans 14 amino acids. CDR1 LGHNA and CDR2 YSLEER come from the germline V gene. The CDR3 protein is CASSQTGLNTEAFF. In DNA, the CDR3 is TGCGCCAGCAGCCAGACAGGGTTGAACACTGAAGCTTTCTTT.

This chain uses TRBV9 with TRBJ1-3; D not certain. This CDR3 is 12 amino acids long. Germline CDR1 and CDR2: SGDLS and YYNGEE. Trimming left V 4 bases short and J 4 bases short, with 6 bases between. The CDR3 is CASSSEGNTIYF. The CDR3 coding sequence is TGTGCCAGCAGCTCAGAGGGAAACACCATATATTTT.

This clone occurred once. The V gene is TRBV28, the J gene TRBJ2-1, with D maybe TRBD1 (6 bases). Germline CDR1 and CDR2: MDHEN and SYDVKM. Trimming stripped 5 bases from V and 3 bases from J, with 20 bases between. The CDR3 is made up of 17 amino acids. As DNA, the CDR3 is TGTGCCAGCAGTCTTAGGTCGGGACATGGTGGCTACAATGAGCAGTTCTTC. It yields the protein CASSLRSGHGGYNEQFF.

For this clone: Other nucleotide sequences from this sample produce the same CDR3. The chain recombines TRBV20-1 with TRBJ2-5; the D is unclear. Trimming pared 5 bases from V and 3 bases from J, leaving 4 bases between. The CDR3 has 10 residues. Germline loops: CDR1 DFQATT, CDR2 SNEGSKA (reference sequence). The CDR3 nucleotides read TGCAGTGCTGAGAAAGAGACCCAGTACTTC. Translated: CSAEKETQYF.

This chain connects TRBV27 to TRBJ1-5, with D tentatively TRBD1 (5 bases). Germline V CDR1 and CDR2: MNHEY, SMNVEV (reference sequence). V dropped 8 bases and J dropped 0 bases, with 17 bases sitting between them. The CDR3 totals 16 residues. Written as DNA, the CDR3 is TGTGCCAGCCCACGACCCCGGGGCGCTAGCAATCAGCCCCAGCATTTT. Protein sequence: CASPRPRGASNQPQHF.

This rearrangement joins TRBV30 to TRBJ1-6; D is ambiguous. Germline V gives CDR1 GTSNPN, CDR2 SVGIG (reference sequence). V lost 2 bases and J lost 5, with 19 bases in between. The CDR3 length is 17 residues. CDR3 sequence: CAWSPPRKGKDNSPLHF. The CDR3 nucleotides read TGTGCCTGGAGTCCCCCCCGGAAGGGAAAAGATAATTCACCCCTCCACTTT.

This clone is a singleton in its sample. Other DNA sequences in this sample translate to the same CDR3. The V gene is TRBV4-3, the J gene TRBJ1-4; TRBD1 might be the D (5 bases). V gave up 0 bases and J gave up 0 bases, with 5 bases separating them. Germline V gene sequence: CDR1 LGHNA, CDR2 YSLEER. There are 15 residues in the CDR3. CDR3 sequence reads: CASSQEGATNEKLFF. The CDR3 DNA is TGCGCCAGCAGCCAAGAGGGGGCAACTAATGAAAAACTGTTTTTT.

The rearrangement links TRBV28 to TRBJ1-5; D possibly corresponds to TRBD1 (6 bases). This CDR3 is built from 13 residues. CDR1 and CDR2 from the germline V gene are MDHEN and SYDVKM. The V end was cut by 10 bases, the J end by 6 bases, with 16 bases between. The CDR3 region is CATGGQGGQPQHF. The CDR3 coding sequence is TGTGCCACCGGGGGGCAGGGAGGTCAGCCCCAGCATTTT.

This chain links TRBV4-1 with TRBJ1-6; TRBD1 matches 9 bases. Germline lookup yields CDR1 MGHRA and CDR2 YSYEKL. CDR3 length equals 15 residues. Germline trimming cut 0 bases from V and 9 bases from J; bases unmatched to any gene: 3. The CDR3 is CASSQDNRGLSPLHF. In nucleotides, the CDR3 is TGCGCCAGCAGCCAAGATAACAGGGGGCTTTCACCCCTCCACTTT.

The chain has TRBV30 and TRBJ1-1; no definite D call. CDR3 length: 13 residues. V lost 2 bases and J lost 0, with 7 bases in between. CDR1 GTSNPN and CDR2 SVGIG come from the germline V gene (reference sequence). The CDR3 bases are TGTGCCTGGAGTACCAGTCTGAACACTGAAGCTTTCTTT. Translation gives CAWSTSLNTEAFF.

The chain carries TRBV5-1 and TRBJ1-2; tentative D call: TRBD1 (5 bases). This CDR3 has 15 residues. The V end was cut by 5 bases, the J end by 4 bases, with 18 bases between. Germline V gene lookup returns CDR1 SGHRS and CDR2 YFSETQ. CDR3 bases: TGCGCCAGCAGTTGGGGGGAGCCAAGAGGCTATGGCTACACCTTC. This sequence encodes CASSWGEPRGYGYTF.

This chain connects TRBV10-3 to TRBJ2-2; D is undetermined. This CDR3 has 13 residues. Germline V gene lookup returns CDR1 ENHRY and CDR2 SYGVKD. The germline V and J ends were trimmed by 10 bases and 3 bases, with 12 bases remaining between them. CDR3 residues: CATQRPYTGELFF. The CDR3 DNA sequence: TGTGCCACGCAACGTCCCTACACCGGGGAGCTGTTTTTT.

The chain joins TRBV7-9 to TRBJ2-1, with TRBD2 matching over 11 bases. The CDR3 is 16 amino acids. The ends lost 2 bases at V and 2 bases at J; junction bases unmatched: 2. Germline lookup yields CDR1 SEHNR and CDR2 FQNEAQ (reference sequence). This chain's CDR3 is CASSLTSGGTYNEQFF. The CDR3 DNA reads TGTGCCAGCAGCTTAACTAGCGGGGGAACCTACAATGAGCAGTTCTTC.

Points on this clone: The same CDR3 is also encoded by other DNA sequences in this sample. The CDR3 sequence is CAWSGQGNQPQHF. The CDR3 DNA sequence: TGTGCCTGGAGTGGCCAGGGGAACCAGCCCCAGCATTTT. The chain recombines TRBV30 with TRBJ1-5; tentatively, D is TRBD1 (6 bases). The V and J ends lost 1 base and 7 bases respectively, with 11 bases between them. This CDR3 comprises 13 residues. Per the germline V gene, CDR1 is GTSNPN and CDR2 is SVGIG (reference sequence).

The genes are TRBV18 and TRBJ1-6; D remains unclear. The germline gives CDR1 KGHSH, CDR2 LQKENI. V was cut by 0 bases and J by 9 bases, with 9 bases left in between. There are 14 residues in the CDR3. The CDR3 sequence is CASSPPPISSPLHF. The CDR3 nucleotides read TGTGCCAGCTCACCACCGCCCATTAGTTCACCCCTCCACTTT.

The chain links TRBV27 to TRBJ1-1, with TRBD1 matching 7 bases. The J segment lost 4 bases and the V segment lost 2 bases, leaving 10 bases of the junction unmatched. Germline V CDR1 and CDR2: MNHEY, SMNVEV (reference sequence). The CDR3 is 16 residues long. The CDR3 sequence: CASSLETDRAGTEAFF. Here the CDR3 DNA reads TGTGCCAGCAGTTTAGAAACCGACAGGGCCGGCACTGAAGCTTTCTTT.